This TCR beta chain was found in a study of T-cell reconstitution after alpha-beta-depleted transplantation in children. CDR1 SGHRS and CDR2 YFSETQ come from the germline V gene. V gave up 0 bases and J gave up 5 bases, with 8 bases separating them. This CDR3 comprises 13 residues. Study-level points and caveats: Expanded graft clones numbering several hundred reportedly gave rise to alpha-beta T cells about two months after transplant.

Unique molecular identifiers featured in how the TCRbeta library was prepared. TCRdb used MiXCR to reprocess the PCR reads, holding one entry per CDR3 protein. The sample carries approximately 1,000,000 distinct CDR3 sequences, roughly 29% recorded once. This clonotype was detected ten times or more. Its antigen is unidentified. The starting material was PBMCs, mostly from graft donor cells, obtained 360 days after TCRalphabeta/CD19-depleted stem cell transplant. The TCR comes from a boy in the first two years of life who had a stem cell transplant for SCID, so the T cells may come from the graft donor. The chain links TRBV5-1 to TRBJ2-5; D unclear. The DNA of the CDR3 is TGCGCCAGCAGCTTGGGCCAGGCGGAGACCCAGTACTTC. Protein sequence: CASSLGQAETQYF.